This T cell receptor beta chain was identified in a study of kidney transplant recipient with SARS-CoV-2 infection. The CDR3 consists of 17 residues. Germline V lookup: CDR1 PRHDT, CDR2 FYEKMQ (reference sequence). Trimming at V came to 0 bases and at J to 4 bases, leaving 6 bases not matched to a gene. TCRdb analysed the reads with MiXCR anew, one entry per CDR3 protein. The data show roughly 250,000 distinct CDR3 sequences, with about 28% seen just once and about 7% held by the top ten. This clonotype was recorded many times. The V call is TRBV13, the J call TRBJ1-6; 7 nucleotides match TRBD1. This TCR derives from a male patient aged 25 to 39 who had COVID-19 and was a kidney transplant recipient. Certain T cells may be donor cells from the graft. The sequenced sample was a blood sample, obtained at baseline and between days 110 and 120 from a kidney transplant recipient. CDR3 in amino acids: CASSLGPTGNYNSPLHF. In DNA form, the CDR3 reads TGTGCCAGCAGCTTAGGCCCGACAGGGAATTATAATTCACCCCTCCACTTT.